One and the same sample provided the 5 T cell receptor beta chains below, sequenced in a study of vaccination and CD4 T cells after COVID-19 (dated by TCRdb to between 2020 and 2023). No antigen is known for these receptors. Library construction relied on PCR. TCRdb shows the sequencer as Illumina iSeq 100. DNA from cultured CD4+ T cells underwent TCR sequencing with the Oncomine TCR Beta short-read assay at the Johns Hopkins FTIC core. TCRdb reworked the public reads: Q25 trimming with fastp, MiXCR clone assembly, productive beta chains retained. For every CDR3 protein sequence, its rows merge into one entry that carries the most common genes and DNA. Counted in this sample were 3,500 to 4,500 distinct CDR3 sequences; 30% to 40% of them appeared once. Of the sample, approximately 56% is held by the ten largest clones. Taken with the paper, the label for treatment or condition translates to: roughly 10-day PBMC culture with coronavirus spike peptide pools or control peptides (ViraFEST assay).

This sample comprised CD4+ T cells from blood, cultured in vitro, obtained after SARS-CoV-2 vaccination. The receptor source for this set is a human donor who had recovered from COVID-19.

This clonotype turned up a few times. V is TRBV20-1 and J is TRBJ2-7; TRBD1 might be the D (6 bases). The germline V and J ends were trimmed by 6 bases and 3 bases, with 12 bases remaining between them. The CDR3 is 12 amino acids. Germline values: CDR1 DFQATT, CDR2 SNEGSKA (reference sequence). The CDR3 reads CSAEADSYEQYF. The DNA for the CDR3 is TGCAGTGCCGAGGCGGACAGCTACGAGCAGTACTTC.

Here the CDR3 DNA reads TGCAGTGCTCAGAGGGCTAGCGGGGAGACCCAGTACTTC. Encoded protein: CSAQRASGETQYF. The chain joins TRBV20-1 to TRBJ2-5, with TRBD2 matching 8 bases. The CDR3 sequence is 13 residues long. Germline assignment: CDR1 DFQATT and CDR2 SNEGSKA (reference sequence). With 5 bases clipped from V and 5 bases from J, the junction kept 7 bases outside the gene matches.

This clonotype has a single count. The chain employs TRBV27 and TRBJ2-1; 7 bases align to TRBD2. The V gene's germline CDR1 is MNHEY and CDR2 SMNVEV (reference sequence). The CDR3 runs 16 residues. The J segment lost 6 bases and the V segment lost 0 bases, leaving 8 bases of the junction unmatched. This chain's CDR3 is CASSLSARASGNEQFF. The DNA for the CDR3 is TGTGCCAGCAGTTTATCCGCGCGGGCTAGCGGCAATGAGCAGTTCTTC.

This clonotype appeared once. CDR3 region: CASSLRGETDTQYF. As DNA, the CDR3 is TGTGCCAGCAGCCTAAGGGGGGAAACAGATACGCAGTATTTT. This sequence joins TRBV7-2 and TRBJ2-3; D might be TRBD1 or TRBD2, each matching 6 bases. This CDR3 contains 14 residues. Germline assignment: CDR1 SGHTA and CDR2 FQGNSA. V lost 5 bases and J 3 bases, leaving 12 bases between the germline ends.

This clonotype was counted a few times. The chain employs TRBV20-1 and TRBJ1-5, with a tentative D call TRBD1 (5 bases). V lost 4 bases and J 4 bases, leaving 20 bases between the germline ends. Germline V gene data show CDR1 as DFQATT and CDR2 as SNEGSKA (reference sequence). There are 16 residues in the CDR3. The DNA of the CDR3 is TGCAGTGCTACCACCCCTGGGGGACGGGGGAATCAGCCCCAGCATTTT. Protein sequence: CSATTPGGRGNQPQHF.